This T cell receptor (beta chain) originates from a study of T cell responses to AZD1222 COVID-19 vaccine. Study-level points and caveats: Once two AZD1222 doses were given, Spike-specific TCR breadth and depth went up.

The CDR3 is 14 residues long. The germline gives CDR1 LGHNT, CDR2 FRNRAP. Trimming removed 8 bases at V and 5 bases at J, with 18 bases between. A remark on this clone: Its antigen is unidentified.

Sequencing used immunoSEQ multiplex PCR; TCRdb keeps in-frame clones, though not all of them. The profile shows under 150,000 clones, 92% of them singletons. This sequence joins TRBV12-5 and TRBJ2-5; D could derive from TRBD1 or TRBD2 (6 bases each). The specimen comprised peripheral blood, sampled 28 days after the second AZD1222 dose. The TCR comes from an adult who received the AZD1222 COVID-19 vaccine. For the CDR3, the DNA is TGTGCTAGTCTCAAGGGGGAGGTAGGGGAGACCCAGTACTTC. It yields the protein CASLKGEVGETQYF.